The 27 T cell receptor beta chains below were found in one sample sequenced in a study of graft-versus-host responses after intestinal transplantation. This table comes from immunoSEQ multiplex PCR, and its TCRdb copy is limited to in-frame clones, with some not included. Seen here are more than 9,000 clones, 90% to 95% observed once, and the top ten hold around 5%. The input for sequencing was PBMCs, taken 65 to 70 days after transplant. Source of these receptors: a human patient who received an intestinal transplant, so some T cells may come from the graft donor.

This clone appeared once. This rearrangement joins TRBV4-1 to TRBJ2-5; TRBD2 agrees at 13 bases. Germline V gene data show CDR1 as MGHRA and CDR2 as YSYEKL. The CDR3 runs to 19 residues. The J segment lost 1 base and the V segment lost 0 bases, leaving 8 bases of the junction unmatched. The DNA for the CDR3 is TGCGCCAGCAGCCAAGATCCTGGACTAGCGGGAGAGGGCCAAGAGACCCAGTACTTC. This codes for CASSQDPGLAGEGQETQYF.

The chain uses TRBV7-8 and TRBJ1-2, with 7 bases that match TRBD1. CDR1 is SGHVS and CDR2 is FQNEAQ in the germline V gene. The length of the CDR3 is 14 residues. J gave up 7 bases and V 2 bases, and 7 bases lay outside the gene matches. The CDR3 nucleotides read TGTGCCAGCAGCTTACAGGGGGAGGGTGCTGGCTACACCTTC. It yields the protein CASSLQGEGAGYTF.

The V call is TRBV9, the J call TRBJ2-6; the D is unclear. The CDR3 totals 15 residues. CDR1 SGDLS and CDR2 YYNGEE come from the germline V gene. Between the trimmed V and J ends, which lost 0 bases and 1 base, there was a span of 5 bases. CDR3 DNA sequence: TGTGCCAGCAGCGTAGAAGGATCTGGGGCCAACGTCCTGACTTTC. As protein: CASSVEGSGANVLTF.

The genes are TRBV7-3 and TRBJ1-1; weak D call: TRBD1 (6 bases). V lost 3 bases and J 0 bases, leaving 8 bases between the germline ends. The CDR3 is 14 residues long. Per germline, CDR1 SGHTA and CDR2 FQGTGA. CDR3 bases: TGTGCCAGCAGCTTGGGGGGCGTGAACACTGAAGCTTTCTTT. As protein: CASSLGGVNTEAFF.

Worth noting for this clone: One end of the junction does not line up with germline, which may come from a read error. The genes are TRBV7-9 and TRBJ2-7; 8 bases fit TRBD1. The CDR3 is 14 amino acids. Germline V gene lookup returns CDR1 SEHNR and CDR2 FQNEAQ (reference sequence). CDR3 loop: CASSKGQGLPGIHF. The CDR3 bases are TGTGCCAGCAGCAAAGGACAGGGCTTGCCTGGGATTCACTTC.

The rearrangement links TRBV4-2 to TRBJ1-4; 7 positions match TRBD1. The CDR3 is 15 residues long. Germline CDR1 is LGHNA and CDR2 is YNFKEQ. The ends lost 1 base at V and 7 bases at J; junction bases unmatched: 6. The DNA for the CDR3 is TGTGCCAGCAGCCAAGTAGGGGGCGCACGTGAAAAACTGTTTTTT. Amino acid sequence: CASSQVGGAREKLFF.

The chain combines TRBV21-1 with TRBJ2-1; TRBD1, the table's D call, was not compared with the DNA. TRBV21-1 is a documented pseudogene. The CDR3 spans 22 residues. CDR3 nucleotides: TGTGCCAGCAGCAAAGGGGCTCCCGGGACAGGCCACACTGTCCCGAGGTACAATGAGCAGTTCTTC. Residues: CASSKGAPGTGHTVPRYNEQFF.

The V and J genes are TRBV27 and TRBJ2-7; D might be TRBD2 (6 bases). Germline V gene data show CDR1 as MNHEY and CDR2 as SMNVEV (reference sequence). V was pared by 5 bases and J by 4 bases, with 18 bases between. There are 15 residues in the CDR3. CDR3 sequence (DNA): TGTGCCAGCAGTAGGGACTCCTCGTACGGTTACGAGCAGTACTTC. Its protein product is CASSRDSSYGYEQYF.

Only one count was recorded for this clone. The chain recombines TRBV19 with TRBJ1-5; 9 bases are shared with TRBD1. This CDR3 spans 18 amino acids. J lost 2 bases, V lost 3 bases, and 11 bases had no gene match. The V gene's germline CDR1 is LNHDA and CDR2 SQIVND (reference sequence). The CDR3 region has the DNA TGTGCCAGTAGTATCCCCGGACAGGGGATGCGTGGCAATCAGCCCCAGCATTTT. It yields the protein CASSIPGQGMRGNQPQHF.

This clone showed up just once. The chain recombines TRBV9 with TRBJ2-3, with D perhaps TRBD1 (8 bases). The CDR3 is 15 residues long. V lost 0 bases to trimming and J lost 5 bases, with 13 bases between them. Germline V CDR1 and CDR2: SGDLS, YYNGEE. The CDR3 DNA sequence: TGTGCCAGCAGCGTAGCAGGGGGCGGGGGAGATACGCAGTATTTT. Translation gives CASSVAGGGGDTQYF.

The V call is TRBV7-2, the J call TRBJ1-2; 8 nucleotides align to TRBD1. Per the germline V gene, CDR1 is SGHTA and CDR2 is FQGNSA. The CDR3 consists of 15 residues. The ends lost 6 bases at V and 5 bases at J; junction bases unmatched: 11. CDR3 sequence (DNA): TGTGCCAGCAGTCCCCGGGACAGGATGTTATATGGCTACACCTTC. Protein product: CASSPRDRMLYGYTF. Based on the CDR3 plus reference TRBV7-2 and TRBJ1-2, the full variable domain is GAGVSQSPSNKVTEKGKDVELRCDPISGHTALYWYRQSLGQGLEFLIYFQGNSAPDKSGLPSDRFSAERTGGSVSTLTIQRTQQEDSAVYLCASSPRDRMLYGYTFGSGTRLTVV.

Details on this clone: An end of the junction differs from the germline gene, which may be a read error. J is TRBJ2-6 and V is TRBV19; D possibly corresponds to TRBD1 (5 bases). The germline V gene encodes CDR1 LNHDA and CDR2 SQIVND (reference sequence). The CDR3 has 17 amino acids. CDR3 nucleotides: TGTGCCAGTAGTATAGCGCTTAGTTGGGGTGGGGCCAACGTCCTGATTTTC. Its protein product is CASSIALSWGGANVLIF.

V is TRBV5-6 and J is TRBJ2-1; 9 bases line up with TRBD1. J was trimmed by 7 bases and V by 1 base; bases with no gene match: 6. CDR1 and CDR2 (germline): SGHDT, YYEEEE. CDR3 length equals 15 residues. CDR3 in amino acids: CASSLSGTGWNEQFF. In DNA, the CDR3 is TGTGCCAGCAGCTTGTCCGGGACAGGGTGGAATGAGCAGTTCTTC.

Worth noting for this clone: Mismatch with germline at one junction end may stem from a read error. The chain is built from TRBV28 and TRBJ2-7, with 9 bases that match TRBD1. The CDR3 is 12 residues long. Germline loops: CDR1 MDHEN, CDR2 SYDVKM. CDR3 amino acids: CACRDREEEQYF. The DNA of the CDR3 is TGTGCCTGCAGGGACAGGGAGGAGGAGCAGTACTTC.

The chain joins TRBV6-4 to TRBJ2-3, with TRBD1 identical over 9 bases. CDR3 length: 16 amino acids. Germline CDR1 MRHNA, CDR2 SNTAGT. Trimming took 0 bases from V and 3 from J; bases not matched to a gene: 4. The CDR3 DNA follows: TGTGCCAGCAGTGACTCGACAGGGGGAGGGACAGATACGCAGTATTTT. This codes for CASSDSTGGGTDTQYF.

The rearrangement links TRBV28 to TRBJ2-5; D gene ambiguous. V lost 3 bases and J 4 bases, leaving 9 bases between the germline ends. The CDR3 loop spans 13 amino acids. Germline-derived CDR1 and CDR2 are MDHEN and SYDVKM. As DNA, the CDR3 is TGTGCCAGCAGTTTGTTGATCCCAGAGACCCAGTACTTC. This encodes CASSLLIPETQYF.

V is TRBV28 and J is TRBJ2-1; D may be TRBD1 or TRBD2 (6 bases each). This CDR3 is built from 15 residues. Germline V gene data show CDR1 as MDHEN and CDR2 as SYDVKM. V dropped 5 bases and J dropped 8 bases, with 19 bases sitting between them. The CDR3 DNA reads TGTGCCAGCAGTACTCACAGGGAGTCTAGCGATGAGCAGTTCTTC. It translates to CASSTHRESSDEQFF.

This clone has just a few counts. CDR3: CSAVAWTESYEQYF. In DNA, the CDR3 is TGCAGCGCCGTTGCCTGGACAGAGTCCTACGAGCAGTACTTC. This rearrangement joins TRBV29-1 to TRBJ2-7; possibly TRBD1 for D (6 bases). The germline CDR1 and CDR2 sequences are SQVTM and ANQGSEA. V lost 7 bases and J 1 base, leaving 17 bases between the germline ends. This CDR3 contains 14 residues.

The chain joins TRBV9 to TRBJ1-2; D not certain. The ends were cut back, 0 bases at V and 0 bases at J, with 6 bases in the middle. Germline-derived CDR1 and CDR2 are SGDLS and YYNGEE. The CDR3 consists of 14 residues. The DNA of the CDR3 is TGTGCCAGCAGCGTAGGGGCGACTAACTATGGCTACACCTTC. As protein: CASSVGATNYGYTF.

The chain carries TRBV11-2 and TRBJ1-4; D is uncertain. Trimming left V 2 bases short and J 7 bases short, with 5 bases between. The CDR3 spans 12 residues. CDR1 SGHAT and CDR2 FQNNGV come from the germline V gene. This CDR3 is CASSLLGEKLFF. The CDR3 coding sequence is TGTGCCAGCAGCTTATTAGGTGAAAAACTGTTTTTT.

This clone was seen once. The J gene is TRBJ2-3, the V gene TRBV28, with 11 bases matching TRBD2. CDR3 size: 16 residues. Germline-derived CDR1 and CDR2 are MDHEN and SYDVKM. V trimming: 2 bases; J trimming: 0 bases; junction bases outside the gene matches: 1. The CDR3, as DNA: TGTGCCAGCAGTTTACTAGCGGGGGGTAGCACAGATACGCAGTATTTT. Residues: CASSLLAGGSTDTQYF. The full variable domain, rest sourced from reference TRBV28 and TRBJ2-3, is DVKVTQSSRYLVKRTGEKVFLECVQDMDHENMFWYRQDPGLGLRLIYFSYDVKMKEKGDIPEGYSVSREKKERFSLILESASTNQTSMYLCASSLLAGGSTDTQYFGPGTRLTVL.

The CDR3, as DNA: TGCGCCAGCAGCCAAGCGCGGGATCCGGAGACCCAGTACTTC. Protein sequence: CASSQARDPETQYF. The chain uses TRBV4-1 and TRBJ2-5; D is possibly TRBD2 (6 bases). Germline-derived CDR1 and CDR2 are MGHRA and YSYEKL. This CDR3 contains 14 residues. Trimming left V 1 base short and J 5 bases short, with 11 bases between.

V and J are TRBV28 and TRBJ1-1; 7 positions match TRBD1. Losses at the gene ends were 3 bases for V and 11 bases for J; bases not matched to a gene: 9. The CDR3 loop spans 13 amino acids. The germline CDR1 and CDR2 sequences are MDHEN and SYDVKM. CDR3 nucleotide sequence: TGTGCCAGCAGTTTCGAGACAGGGTGGGTGGCTTTCTTT. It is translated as CASSFETGWVAFF.

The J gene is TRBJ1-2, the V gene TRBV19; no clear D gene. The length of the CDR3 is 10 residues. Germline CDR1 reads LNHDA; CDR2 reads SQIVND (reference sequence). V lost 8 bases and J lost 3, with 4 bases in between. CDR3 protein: CASGDYGYTF. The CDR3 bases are TGTGCCAGTGGGGACTATGGCTACACCTTC.

This CDR3 reads CASSSATSEQFF. In nucleotides, the CDR3 is TGTGCCAGCAGTTCAGCAACTAGTGAGCAGTTCTTC. The J gene is TRBJ2-1, the V gene TRBV6-5; D perhaps matches TRBD2 (5 bases). The V end lost 4 bases, the J end lost 9 bases, and 10 bases lay between the germline ends. CDR1 and CDR2 from the germline V gene are MNHEY and SVGAGI. The CDR3 contains 12 residues.

The CDR3 here is CASGEVPNNEQFF. Written as DNA, the CDR3 is TGTGCCAGCGGAGAGGTTCCCAACAATGAGCAGTTCTTC. This chain uses TRBV9 with TRBJ2-1, with D unclear. The ends were cut back, 7 bases at V and 5 bases at J, with 13 bases in the middle. Germline CDR1 reads SGDLS; CDR2 reads YYNGEE. The CDR3 sequence is 13 residues long.

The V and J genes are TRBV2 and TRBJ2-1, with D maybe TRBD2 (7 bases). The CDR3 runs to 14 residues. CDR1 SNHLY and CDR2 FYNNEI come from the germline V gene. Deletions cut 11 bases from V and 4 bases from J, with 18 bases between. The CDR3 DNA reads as TGTGCCCTGATAGGGGGGGGTCTTTACAATGAGCAGTTCTTC. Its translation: CALIGGGLYNEQFF.